The 10 T cell receptor beta chains listed next were all sequenced from one sample in a study of radiotherapy plus CTLA-4 blockade in lung cancer. Some clones are missing from TCRdb's copy, which holds only in-frame ones; the method was immunoSEQ multiplex PCR. The sample gives about 14,000 clones, roughly 72% of which show up once; roughly 50% is in the top ten. This material consisted of peripheral blood, taken from a patient treated with radiotherapy plus ipilimumab. The source is a human donor with non-small cell lung cancer whose response to radiotherapy plus ipilimumab could not be evaluated.

This chain joins TRBV19 and TRBJ1-3; 7 bases are shared with TRBD1. From germline, CDR1 is LNHDA and CDR2 SQIVND (reference sequence). The CDR3 spans 14 residues. Losses at the gene ends were 7 bases for V and 1 base for J; bases not matched to a gene: 4. CDR3 in DNA: TGTGCCAGTATCGCAGGGGGTTCTGGAAACACCATATATTTT. Its protein product is CASIAGGSGNTIYF.

V and J are TRBV18 and TRBJ2-1, with TRBD1 as a possible D gene (5 bases). The CDR3 spans 16 residues. CDR1 KGHSH and CDR2 LQKENI come from the germline V gene. V lost 0 bases, J lost 5 bases, and 14 bases lay in between. The CDR3, as DNA: TGTGCCAGCTCACCACCGACCAGGGAAGAACACAATGAGCAGTTCTTC. It encodes CASSPPTREEHNEQFF.

In this sample, this clone turned up once. The V call is TRBV12-5, the J call TRBJ2-1; possibly TRBD1 for D (6 bases). Germline CDR1 is LGHNT and CDR2 is FRNRAP. The germline V and J ends were trimmed by 5 bases and 0 bases, with 20 bases remaining between them. The CDR3 loop spans 18 amino acids. CDR3 protein: CASGPIVDGQTSYNEQFF. The CDR3 DNA follows: TGTGCTAGTGGTCCAATTGTCGACGGACAGACCTCCTACAATGAGCAGTTCTTC.

V and J are TRBV5-1 and TRBJ2-3; maybe TRBD1 (6 bases). CDR1 and CDR2 (germline): SGHRS, YFSETQ. V dropped 4 bases and J dropped 0 bases, with 12 bases sitting between them. The CDR3 extends over 15 amino acids. The CDR3 nucleotides are TGCGCCAGCAGCGGGTCCCAGGGGAGCACAGATACGCAGTATTTT. It yields the protein CASSGSQGSTDTQYF.

This clone was recorded once. The chain couples TRBV10-1 to TRBJ1-5; D is possibly TRBD1 (6 bases). The ends were cut back, 6 bases at V and 5 bases at J, with 14 bases in the middle. Per the germline V gene, CDR1 is WNHNN and CDR2 is SYGVQD (reference sequence). This CDR3 has 14 residues. The CDR3 here is CASSAGAGDQPQHF. The CDR3 nucleotides are TGCGCCAGCAGCGCAGGGGCTGGGGATCAGCCCCAGCATTTT.

V and J are TRBV7-8 and TRBJ1-6; TRBD1 agrees at 8 bases. Per germline, CDR1 SGHVS and CDR2 FQNEAQ. V dropped 7 bases and J dropped 9; count of bases not matched to a gene: 14. CDR3 size: 16 residues. CDR3 in DNA: TGTGCCAGCAAGGAAGGCCGGGACAGGCGAACTTCACCCCTCCACTTT. Translating it yields CASKEGRDRRTSPLHF.

The rearrangement links TRBV30 to TRBJ2-1; possibly TRBD1 for D (6 bases). Trimming removed 2 bases from V and 10 bases from J, with 9 bases in between. Germline CDR1 and CDR2: GTSNPN and SVGIG (reference sequence). CDR3 length: 11 residues. DNA for the CDR3: TGTGCCTGGAGTTACCAGGGGGAGCAGTTCTTC. Translated: CAWSYQGEQFF. Complete variable domain (other parts from reference TRBV30 and TRBJ2-1): SQTIHQWPATLVQPVGSPLSLECTVEGTSNPNLYWYRQAAGRGLQLLFYSVGIGQISSEVPQNLSASRPQDRQFILSSKKLLLSDSGFYLCAWSYQGEQFFGPGTRLTVL.

V and J are TRBV30 and TRBJ1-6, with D possibly being TRBD1 (6 bases). This CDR3 region has 14 residues. V was pared by 2 bases and J by 7 bases, with 12 bases between. Per the germline V gene, CDR1 is GTSNPN and CDR2 is SVGIG (reference sequence). CDR3: CAWSIDRLNSPLHF. The DNA of the CDR3 is TGTGCCTGGAGTATCGACAGGCTGAATTCACCCCTCCACTTT. The full variable domain, rest sourced from reference TRBV30 and TRBJ1-6, is SQTIHQWPATLVQPVGSPLSLECTVEGTSNPNLYWYRQAAGRGLQLLFYSVGIGQISSEVPQNLSASRPQDRQFILSSKKLLLSDSGFYLCAWSIDRLNSPLHFGNGTRLTVT.

Comments on this clone: At one of its ends the junction is not consistent with the germline gene, which may arise from a read error. The chain is built from TRBV7-2 and TRBJ1-2; D is possibly TRBD1 (5 bases). Looked up from germline, CDR1 is SGHTA and CDR2 is FQGNSA. The CDR3 is made up of 14 amino acids. CDR3 sequence: CASNLGVGVYGYTF. In DNA form, the CDR3 reads TGTGCCAGCAACTTAGGGGTAGGGGTTTATGGCTACACCTTC.

The chain recombines TRBV5-6 with TRBJ1-3, with D hard to call. The CDR3 has 17 residues. CDR1 is SGHDT and CDR2 is YYEEEE in the germline V gene. V lost 1 base, J lost 0 bases, and 14 bases lay in between. CDR3 bases: TGTGCCAGCAGCTTGTTTGGCCAGACTTCCTCTGGAAACACCATATATTTT. Protein sequence: CASSLFGQTSSGNTIYF. Complete variable domain (other parts from reference TRBV5-6 and TRBJ1-3): DAGVTQSPTHLIKTRGQQVTLRCSPKSGHDTVSWYQQALGQGPQFIFQYYEEEERQRGNFPDRFSGHQFPNYSSELNVNALLLGDSALYLCASSLFGQTSSGNTIYFGEGSWLTVV.